Given below is one T cell receptor (beta chain) in context. The antigen remains unidentified. The data belong to a study of post-analysis software for immune sequencing data. Unique molecular identifiers had been added to the TCR beta cDNA libraries. Each CDR3 protein gets one entry after TCRdb re-called the PCR reads with MiXCR. Among 750,000 to 900,000 distinct CDR3 sequences listed, 40% to 55% were seen once. Germline CDR1 is SGHRS and CDR2 is YFSETQ. The V end lost 3 bases, the J end lost 0 bases, and 10 bases lay between the germline ends. The CDR3 contains 14 residues. General study points: When patients were compared with controls, four or five TRBV segments were more frequent, TRBV5-6, TRBV5-1 and TRBV20-1 among them. Under F measure analysis, samples from one preparation batch co-clustered strongly.

This clonotype was sampled from a girl between 10 and 17 years old with multiple sclerosis. The chain links TRBV5-1 to TRBJ2-7; D remains ambiguous. The sequencing input was blood. As DNA, the CDR3 is TGCGCCAGCAGCTCAAGTTTAAGCTCCTACGAGCAGTACTTC. Translated: CASSSSLSSYEQYF.